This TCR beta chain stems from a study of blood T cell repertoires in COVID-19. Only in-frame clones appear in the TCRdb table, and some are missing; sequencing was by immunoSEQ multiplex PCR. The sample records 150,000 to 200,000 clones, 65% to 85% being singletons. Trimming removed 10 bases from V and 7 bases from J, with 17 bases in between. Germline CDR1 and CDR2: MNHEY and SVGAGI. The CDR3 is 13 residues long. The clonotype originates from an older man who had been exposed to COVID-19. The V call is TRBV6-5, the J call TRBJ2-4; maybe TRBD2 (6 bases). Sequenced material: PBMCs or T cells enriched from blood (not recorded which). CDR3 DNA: TGTGCCACCCGCCTCAGGCGGGACAACATTCAGTACTTC. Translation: CATRLRRDNIQYF.